One and the same sample provided the 15 T cell receptor beta chains below, sequenced in a study of spatial heterogeneity in lung cancer. Time point given: blood at routine non-recurrence follow-up after resection. TCRdb reanalysed the 5' RACE reads using MiXCR and keeps one entry per CDR3 protein. The profile shows 49,000 or so distinct CDR3 sequences, approximately 12% of them singletons. Sequenced here: PBMCs, sampled at follow-up. These TCRs come from a male donor with early-stage non-small cell lung cancer.

This clonotype was observed many times. The chain has TRBV11-2 and TRBJ2-7; D unresolved. This CDR3 region has 12 residues. Germline V gene data show CDR1 as SGHAT and CDR2 as FQNNGV. Trimming stripped 5 bases from V and 1 base from J, with 6 bases between. The CDR3 DNA follows: TGTGCCAGCAGCCTGGGTTCCTACGAGCAGTACTTC. Translating gives CASSLGSYEQYF.

This clonotype has a handful of counts. V usage is TRBV6-5 and J usage is TRBJ2-1; 8 bases match TRBD1. The ends lost 2 bases at V and 7 bases at J; junction bases unmatched: 7. The CDR3 contains 15 residues. Germline CDR1 and CDR2: MNHEY and SVGAGI. Here the CDR3 reads CASSYEVTGVNEQFF. In DNA form, the CDR3 reads TGTGCCAGCAGTTACGAAGTGACAGGGGTGAATGAGCAGTTCTTC.

This clonotype was seen ten or more times. The V and J genes are TRBV7-2 and TRBJ1-3; no definite D call. The CDR3 covers 14 residues. The V gene's germline CDR1 is SGHTA and CDR2 FQGNSA. The V gene lost 4 bases and the J gene lost 4 bases, with 11 bases spanning the gap. The CDR3 coding sequence is TGTGCCAGCAGCTCCGTCCCGGGGGGAAACACCATATATTTT. It is translated as CASSSVPGGNTIYF. Complete variable domain (other parts from reference TRBV7-2 and TRBJ1-3): GAGVSQSPSNKVTEKGKDVELRCDPISGHTALYWYRQSLGQGLEFLIYFQGNSAPDKSGLPSDRFSAERTGGSVSTLTIQRTQQEDSAVYLCASSSVPGGNTIYFGEGSWLTVV.

This clonotype was detected ten times or more. The chain carries TRBV6-1 and TRBJ1-5, with TRBD1 identical over 7 bases. V trimming: 6 bases; J trimming: 0 bases; junction bases outside the gene matches: 8. Germline CDR1 is MNHNS and CDR2 is SASEGT. The CDR3 contains 16 residues. The CDR3 DNA reads TGTGCCAGCAGCGGGGGACAGCGCTATAGCAATCAGCCCCAGCATTTT. It codes for CASSGGQRYSNQPQHF.

This clonotype occurred many times. The rearrangement uses TRBV10-3 and TRBJ1-2; 8 bases map to TRBD1. The CDR3 is 14 residues long. V dropped 9 bases and J dropped 4; count of bases not matched to a gene: 10. Germline CDR1 and CDR2: ENHRY and SYGVKD. Written as DNA, the CDR3 is TGTGCCATTTCCCAGGGGGCAGGGCCCTATGGCTACACCTTC. This encodes CAISQGAGPYGYTF.

At least ten counts were recorded for this clonotype. The chain couples TRBV20-1 to TRBJ2-1; TRBD2 matches at 9 bases. V trimming: 2 bases; J trimming: 7 bases; junction bases outside the gene matches: 6. This CDR3 contains 14 residues. From germline, CDR1 is DFQATT and CDR2 SNEGSKA (reference sequence). Here the CDR3 reads CSARLAGYLNEQFF. The CDR3 DNA reads as TGCAGTGCTAGACTAGCGGGGTATTTAAATGAGCAGTTCTTC.

This clonotype has more than one count but fewer than ten. The genes are TRBV7-6 and TRBJ2-3, with D possibly TRBD2 on 5 matching bases. The CDR3 has 16 amino acids. Germline V gene lookup returns CDR1 SGHVS and CDR2 FNYEAQ. Between the trimmed V and J ends, which lost 5 bases and 0 bases, there was a span of 15 bases. CDR3 residues: CASSPHEGVSTDTQYF. For the CDR3, the DNA is TGTGCCAGCAGCCCCCATGAGGGAGTGAGCACAGATACGCAGTATTTT.

The gene calls are TRBV6-5 and TRBJ2-3, with 8 bases identical to TRBD2. There are 17 residues in the CDR3. V lost 6 bases and J lost 6; bases outside the gene matches: 17. Germline values: CDR1 MNHEY, CDR2 SVGAGI. The DNA of the CDR3 is TGTGCCAGCAGACCCGAAGCGGGGGCCTCCGGGATTGATACGCAGTATTTT. It is translated as CASRPEAGASGIDTQYF.

This clonotype was counted at least ten times. The rearrangement links TRBV7-8 to TRBJ1-1; maybe TRBD1 (6 bases). The V end was cut by 5 bases, the J end by 5 bases, with 24 bases between. Germline CDR1 and CDR2: SGHVS and FQNEAQ. The length of the CDR3 is 17 residues. CDR3 region: CASSPKGGTGLYTEAFF. Written as DNA, the CDR3 is TGTGCCAGCAGCCCCAAGGGGGGTACCGGTCTTTATACTGAAGCTTTCTTT.

This clonotype has ten or more counts. CDR3 sequence reads: CATSRTGGDTQYF. In nucleotides, the CDR3 is TGTGCCACCTCCCGGACAGGGGGAGATACGCAGTATTTT. The chain is built from TRBV7-3 and TRBJ2-3; 10 bases agree with TRBD1. CDR1 and CDR2 (germline): SGHTA, FQGTGA. The J segment lost 5 bases and the V segment lost 10 bases, leaving 6 bases of the junction unmatched. This CDR3 spans 13 amino acids.

The chain employs TRBV5-1 and TRBJ1-6; possibly TRBD1 for D (6 bases). Germline V gene sequence: CDR1 SGHRS, CDR2 YFSETQ. The CDR3 loop spans 16 amino acids. V gave up 2 bases and J gave up 2 bases, with 11 bases separating them. The DNA for the CDR3 is TGCGCCAGCAGCTTACGGACAGCGACCTATAATTCACCCCTCCACTTT. Translating it yields CASSLRTATYNSPLHF.

This chain links TRBV15 with TRBJ2-1; D gene uncertain. V was cut by 5 bases and J by 1 base, with 3 bases left in between. This CDR3 contains 12 residues. Germline V gene lookup returns CDR1 LNHNV and CDR2 YYDKDF (reference sequence). The CDR3 loop reads CATSRSYNEQFF. The CDR3 bases are TGTGCCACCAGCCGTTCCTACAATGAGCAGTTCTTC.

This clonotype has at least ten counts. This chain uses TRBV28 with TRBJ2-3; possibly TRBD2 for D (6 bases). The V end lost 7 bases, the J end lost 1 base, and 18 bases lay between the germline ends. The CDR3 is 16 amino acids. Germline-derived CDR1 and CDR2 are MDHEN and SYDVKM. CDR3 protein: CASTPPGLLGTDTQYF. The CDR3 region has the DNA TGTGCCAGCACACCGCCGGGACTCTTGGGCACAGATACGCAGTATTTT.

This clonotype was counted at least ten times. The rearrangement joins TRBV10-3 to TRBJ1-1; no definite D call. The V end was cut by 0 bases, the J end by 5 bases, with 4 bases between. The CDR3 is 12 residues long. The germline V gene has CDR1 ENHRY and CDR2 SYGVKD. The CDR3 protein is CAISESGTEAFF. For the CDR3, the DNA is TGTGCCATCAGTGAGTCCGGGACTGAAGCTTTCTTT.

In this sample, this clonotype turned up many times. The rearrangement links TRBV5-4 to TRBJ1-6, with unresolved D. The CDR3 runs 16 residues. Trimming stripped 4 bases from V and 7 bases from J, with 18 bases between. CDR1 is SGHNT, CDR2 YYREEE, per germline (reference sequence). This chain's CDR3 is CASSRSSQRANSPLHF. In DNA form, the CDR3 reads TGTGCCAGCAGCCGAAGCTCACAACGGGCCAATTCACCCCTCCACTTT.